These T cell receptor beta chains were read from a single sample in a study of blood T cell repertoires in COVID-19. Sequenced by immunoSEQ multiplex PCR; TCRdb stores in-frame clones only, minus some. The table records around 92,000 clones, 74% of them present only once. Sequencing was performed on peripheral blood. Receptors were obtained from a man between 70 and 80 years old with COVID-19, enrolled during active disease. CDR3s include the opening cysteine and the closing phenylalanine or tryptophan.

V gene | CDR3 protein
TRBV5-6 | CASSLFPYEQYF
TRBV4-1 | CASSHPGGGMRDEQYF
TRBV7-3 | CASSQRQGIGAFF
TRBV6-2/TRBV6-3 | CASSYRPVNTQYF
TRBV21-1 | CASRLTSGILDEQYF
TRBV5-6 | CASSSRTSGFREQYF
TRBV4-1 | CASSQRQGAGEKLFF
TRBV19 | CASSQTTSSYEQYF
TRBV19 | CASSIVSTGKGYTF
TRBV28 | CASSFRSDRVIEQYF
TRBV6-2/TRBV6-3 | CASSRLTSGIFQFF
TRBV27 | CASGLAGDDTQYF
TRBV18 | CASSPGRTAYEQYF
TRBV4-2 | CASSFGGDRGQNTEAFF
TRBV7-2 | CASSLAFGRLQRYEQYF
TRBV10-2 | CASSEGSYRGRSSYNEQFF
TRBV7-2 | CASSLQGLGSPYF
TRBV28 | CASSLSPRQGEAFF
TRBV6-6 | CASNQGYTGELFF
TRBV18 | CASSPSQGDHEQYF
TRBV30 | CAWAGQGAQPQHF
TRBV5-1 | CASSLASITGNTIYF
TRBV5-8 | CASSSYYTGELFF
TRBV7-3 | CASSLLYQPQHF
TRBV5-6 | CASSLLGGTSDTQYF
TRBV18 | CASSLDQGLEQYF
TRBV28 | CASIPGGNGNTIYF
TRBV7-2 | CASSPDRARSYEQYF